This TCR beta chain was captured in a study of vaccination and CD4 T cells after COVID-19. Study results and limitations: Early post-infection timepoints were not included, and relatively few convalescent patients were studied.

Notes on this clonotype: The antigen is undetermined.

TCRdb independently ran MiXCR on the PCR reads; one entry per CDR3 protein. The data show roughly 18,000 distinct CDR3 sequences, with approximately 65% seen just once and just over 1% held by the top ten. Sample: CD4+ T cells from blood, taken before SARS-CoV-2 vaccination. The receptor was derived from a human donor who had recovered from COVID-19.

CDR3 residues: CASSVQGANFYGYTF. The CDR3 coding sequence is TGTGCCAGTAGTGTACAGGGGGCGAATTTCTATGGCTACACCTTC. This rearrangement joins TRBV19 to TRBJ1-2; 9 positions match TRBD1. This CDR3 comprises 15 residues. CDR1 is LNHDA and CDR2 is SQIVND in the germline V gene (reference sequence). V lost 5 bases and J lost 4; bases outside the gene matches: 8.